This T cell receptor (beta chain) was captured by sequencing in a study of cytomegalovirus exposure and HLA in healthy donors. A multiplex PCR was run with 60 Vbeta primers and 13 Jbeta primers. Measured with immunoSEQ multiplex PCR; TCRdb has only the in-frame clones, and not every one. The sample yields about 120,000 clones, approximately 80% seen once. The receptor was derived from a man aged 25-40 years in good health and CMV-seropositive. Sequenced material: PBMCs.

The CDR3 is CASSLARDRVRETQYF. Written as DNA, the CDR3 is TGTGCCAGCAGCTTAGCGCGGGACAGGGTACGGGAGACCCAGTACTTC. The chain carries TRBV7-2 and TRBJ2-5, with TRBD1 matching 9 bases. The CDR3 has 16 residues. Trimming cost V 0 bases and J 5 bases; bases outside gene matches: 7. Germline V CDR1 and CDR2: SGHTA, FQGNSA.